The present T cell receptor (beta chain) was sequenced within a study of T cell repertoires in cytomegalovirus infection (dated by TCRdb to about 2019). Looking at the study overall: Recently identified HLA-C-restricted CMV epitopes, whose presentation resists viral immunomodulation, were targeted by peptide stimulations together with well-studied HLA-B-restricted epitopes. Donor HLA type was relevant to the analysis, because carriage of CMV infection together with the matching HLA type was indicated by public TCR beta signatures. The investigation overall reported the following: In both this cohort and an independent cohort of 352 donors, the cumulative frequency of public TCR beta family members distinguished carriers of CMV infection plus the relevant HLA type. In the ex vivo response, HLA-C-restricted CMV-specific TCR beta clonotypes were dominant, and in two of eight donors the single most frequent clonotype came from this HLA-C-restricted group.

A note on this clonotype: The clone's antigen remains unknown. A much larger clone sits a single nucleotide away, making a read error possible.

Spanning cysteine to phenylalanine, the CDR3 consists of 16 amino acids. The retained sequence is limited to the CDR3, 48 bases, with the frame set at the first base. Taken from the germline V gene, the CDR1 and CDR2 loops are SGHVS and FNYEAQ. Taken with the paper, the label for treatment or condition translates to: in vitro stimulation with specific CMV peptide epitopes to enrich CMV-specific T cells. The sequencer was an Illumina HiSeq 1500. TCRdb cleaned the public reads at Q25 with fastp, built clones with MiXCR and kept in-frame beta chains. Under each unique CDR3 protein, matching rows form one entry showing the most common genes and DNA. A total of around 800,000 distinct CDR3 sequences appear in this sample, approximately 30% of them only once. The ten top clones hold 9.5% to 15% of the sample.

Recombination joined TRBV7-6 with TRBJ1-1; confidence is insufficient to name the D gene. This sequence was found in a human donor in good health (CMV status not recorded). Some clones in this sample may be carry-over from other donors' samples. Sequencing was performed on cultured CD8+ T cells from PBMCs, taken from culture after CMV antigen stimulation. The base sequence is TGTGTCAGCAGCTTCTTAGAAAGGCCACTCGCTTATGAAGCTTTCTTT. It codes for CVSSFLERPLAYEAFF.